Sequencing of this T cell receptor (beta chain) was carried out in a study of blood T cell repertoires in COVID-19. Study details: Sites across the United States, Italy and Spain contributed samples from acute and convalescent COVID-19.

Germline V CDR1 and CDR2: MNHNS, SASEGT. The CDR3 is 14 amino acids. V dropped 1 base and J dropped 3 bases, with 9 bases sitting between them. Original handling: The authors estimated nucleated cell counts from reference gene primer amplification. Produced via immunoSEQ multiplex PCR; TCRdb's table is partial and in-frame only. V and J calls plus clone size are reproduced from that table; the DNA served to infer D and trimming. The data show approximately 170,000 clones, approximately 87% seen once. A Seattle source enrolled patients during active infection and followed them longitudinally. Sequencing used peripheral blood. The rearrangement links TRBV6-1 to TRBJ1-1; D gene uncertain. This TCR derives from a woman aged 60-70 years with COVID-19, enrolled during active disease. The CDR3 is CASSEGGRDTEAFF. CDR3 bases: TGTGCCAGCAGTGAAGGAGGGAGGGACACTGAAGCTTTCTTT.